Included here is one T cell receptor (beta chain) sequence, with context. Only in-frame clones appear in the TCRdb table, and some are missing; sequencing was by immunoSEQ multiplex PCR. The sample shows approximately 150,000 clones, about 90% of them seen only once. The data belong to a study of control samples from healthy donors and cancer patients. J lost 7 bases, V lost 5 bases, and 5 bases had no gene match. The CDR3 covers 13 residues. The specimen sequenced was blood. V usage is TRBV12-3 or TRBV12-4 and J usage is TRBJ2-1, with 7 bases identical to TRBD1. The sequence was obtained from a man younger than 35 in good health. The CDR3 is CASSPGRGNEQFF. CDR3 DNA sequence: TGTGCCAGCAGTCCGGGCAGGGGGAATGAGCAGTTCTTC.